This T cell receptor beta chain was sequenced in a study of T cell responses to AZD1222 COVID-19 vaccine. Study-level results: Most donors were white British and more were female, and clonal diversity was possibly underestimated. Samples come after the peak T cell response, not at day 14.

The method was immunoSEQ multiplex PCR; TCRdb's version includes in-frame clones alone and lacks a portion of them. The sample table sets out more than 110,000 clones. About this clone: The antigen remains unidentified.

Sequenced sample: peripheral blood. The sequence derives from an adult in good health.

CDR3 sequence reads: CASSSPRQSNTEAFF. DNA for the CDR3: TGTGCCAGCAGTTCCCCGCGACAGTCGAACACTGAAGCTTTCTTT. The gene calls are TRBV6-5 and TRBJ1-1; the D gene is possibly TRBD1 (5 bases). Trimming removed 4 bases at V and 1 base at J, with 13 bases between. Germline V gives CDR1 MNHEY, CDR2 SVGAGI. There are 15 residues in the CDR3.